This T cell receptor beta chain was identified during a study of shared clonotypes between healthy human individuals. Study findings and constraints: Clonotype sharing among the donors was expected to vary with sequencing depth. Across a handful of donors, naive CD4 shared 5% to 5.5%, naive CD8 3.5% to 4%, memory CD4 roughly 2.4%, memory CD8 about 0.4%.

Of note for this clone: Its antigen is currently unknown.

Here immunoSEQ multiplex PCR was the method, and the copy in TCRdb shows in-frame clones only, minus some. The sample has some 1,400,000 clones, about 96% seen once. The germline V and J ends were trimmed by 1 base and 0 bases, with 6 bases remaining between them. Germline CDR1 and CDR2: SGHTA and FQGNSA. This CDR3 comprises 14 residues. V usage is TRBV7-2 and J usage is TRBJ1-2; no clear D gene. The specimen sequenced was naive CD4+ T cells sorted from blood. Subset meaning: CD45RA+ positively selected. This clonotype was obtained from a man in his thirties or forties in good health. This CDR3 reads CASSLESSNYGYTF. Written as DNA, the CDR3 is TGTGCCAGCAGCTTAGAATCCTCTAACTATGGCTACACCTTC.